The 8 T cell receptor beta chains reported below all come from one sample, sequenced in a study of cytomegalovirus exposure and HLA in healthy donors. The PCR made use of 60 Vbeta and 13 Jbeta primers. Libraries were prepared by immunoSEQ multiplex PCR; TCRdb keeps only in-frame clonotypes and omits some of them. This sample has around 250,000 clones, with about nine tenths found just once. The sequenced sample consisted of PBMCs. The receptor set was obtained from a girl aged 2-10 years in good health and CMV-seronegative.

The V call is TRBV6-5, the J call TRBJ2-7; 9 bases fit TRBD2. Trimming took 4 bases from V and 3 from J; bases not matched to a gene: 7. CDR1 is MNHEY, CDR2 SVGAGI, per germline. This CDR3 contains 15 residues. CDR3 residues: CASSFTSGPFYEQYF. The DNA of the CDR3 is TGTGCCAGCAGTTTCACTAGCGGGCCTTTCTACGAGCAGTACTTC.

CDR3: CASTRDRSTDTQYF. The CDR3 nucleotides read TGCGCCAGCACCCGGGACAGAAGCACAGATACGCAGTATTTT. The chain joins TRBV5-1 to TRBJ2-3, with TRBD1 identical over 7 bases. The junction had 4 bases not matched to a gene; V was cut back by 6 bases and J by 0 bases. The CDR3 consists of 14 residues. CDR1 is SGHRS, CDR2 YFSETQ, per germline.

The chain employs TRBV27 and TRBJ2-2; 12 nucleotides agree with TRBD2. Germline loops: CDR1 MNHEY, CDR2 SMNVEV (reference sequence). The trim removed 0 bases at V and 4 bases at J, leaving 15 bases unmatched. The CDR3 totals 21 residues. The CDR3 bases are TGTGCCAGCAGTTTATCGATCGCGGGGGCGGCTAGCGGGAGGGCCACCGGGGAGCTGTTTTTT. This encodes CASSLSIAGAASGRATGELFF.

CDR3 in amino acids: CASSSLAGGFTDTQYF. The CDR3 DNA reads as TGCGCCAGCAGTTCACTAGCGGGAGGGTTTACAGATACGCAGTATTTT. The V and J genes are TRBV5-1 and TRBJ2-3; TRBD2 matches 13 bases. The V segment lost 5 bases and the J segment 3 bases; nucleotides outside the gene matches: 6. Germline assignment: CDR1 SGHRS and CDR2 YFSETQ. CDR3 length: 16 amino acids.

V gene TRBV5-6 combines with J gene TRBJ1-5; no clear D. The CDR3 length is 12 residues. V shed 2 bases and J shed 7 bases, with 7 bases lying between them. Germline V gene sequence: CDR1 SGHDT, CDR2 YYEEEE. CDR3 in amino acids: CASSLVGQPQHF. CDR3 in DNA: TGTGCCAGCAGCTTAGTTGGCCAGCCCCAGCATTTT.

The chain recombines TRBV27 with TRBJ2-1; D is unclear. CDR1 and CDR2 (germline): MNHEY, SMNVEV (reference sequence). The CDR3 is made up of 14 amino acids. V was cut by 0 bases and J by 4 bases, with 7 bases left in between. CDR3 DNA sequence: TGTGCCAGCAGTTTATCGGGCAAGTACAATGAGCAGTTCTTC. It codes for CASSLSGKYNEQFF.

The chain recombines TRBV10-2 with TRBJ1-2; D gene uncertain. Germline CDR1 WSHSY, CDR2 SAAADI. Trimming cost V 5 bases and J 8 bases, with 18 bases left between them. The CDR3 has 14 amino acids. DNA for the CDR3: TGCGCCAGCAGTCCAGAAAACACGTTCGCCGGCTACACCTTC. Its protein product is CASSPENTFAGYTF.

This CDR3 reads CASSQVRDRRTDTQYF. The CDR3 DNA is TGCGCCAGCAGCCAAGTCCGGGACAGGCGCACAGATACGCAGTATTTT. The rearrangement links TRBV4-1 to TRBJ2-3; 8 positions agree with TRBD1. Germline CDR1 MGHRA, CDR2 YSYEKL. The CDR3 runs 16 residues. V was clipped by 1 base and J by 1 base; unmatched bases: 4.